The 9 T cell receptor beta chains below were found in one sample sequenced in a study of blood T cell repertoires in COVID-19. Assay: immunoSEQ multiplex PCR; the TCRdb copy retains only in-frame clones and omits some. The sample records 200,000 to 250,000 clones, more than 70% being singletons. Sequencing was performed on peripheral blood. The origin of the receptors is a woman of 80 years or more with COVID-19, enrolled during active disease.

The chain uses TRBV18 and TRBJ2-5; maybe TRBD2 (6 bases). The germline CDR1 and CDR2 sequences are KGHSH and LQKENI. V was trimmed by 6 bases and J by 5 bases, leaving 19 bases between them. The CDR3 is 15 amino acids. The CDR3 is CASSPGAGRMETQYF. The CDR3 DNA follows: TGTGCCAGCTCCCCCGGAGCAGGGAGGATGGAGACCCAGTACTTC.

The rearrangement uses TRBV19 and TRBJ1-2; D is possibly TRBD1 (5 bases). The CDR3 extends over 18 amino acids. Trimming left V 5 bases short and J 5 bases short, with 27 bases between. Germline V gene data show CDR1 as LNHDA and CDR2 as SQIVND (reference sequence). DNA for the CDR3: TGTGCCAGTAGTGCGACAGATCCGGGACCCCCAAGCGGGTATGGCTACACCTTC. Translated: CASSATDPGPPSGYGYTF.

The rearrangement links TRBV7-4 to TRBJ2-4, with D possibly being TRBD1 (6 bases). V gave up 5 bases and J gave up 0 bases, with 11 bases separating them. The CDR3 consists of 15 residues. Germline lookup yields CDR1 SGHVT and CDR2 SQSDAQ. CDR3 DNA sequence: TGTGCCAGCAGCCGACAGGAGATAGCCAAAAACATTCAGTACTTC. This gives the protein CASSRQEIAKNIQYF.

J is TRBJ2-7 and V is TRBV5-1, with 10 bases fitting TRBD2. Per germline, CDR1 SGHRS and CDR2 YFSETQ. The CDR3 totals 15 residues. The ends lost 4 bases at V and 7 bases at J; junction bases unmatched: 11. The CDR3 DNA reads as TGCGCCAGCAGCGCAACCCCTAGCGGGGGCGGGGAGCAGTACGTC. Translating gives CASSATPSGGGEQYV.

This rearrangement joins TRBV4-1 to TRBJ1-1, with 11 bases matching TRBD1. This CDR3 is built from 15 residues. V trimming: 0 bases; J trimming: 6 bases; junction bases outside the gene matches: 3. CDR1 is MGHRA and CDR2 is YSYEKL in the germline V gene. CDR3 sequence reads: CASSQERTGGSEAFF. The CDR3 DNA follows: TGCGCCAGCAGCCAAGAGCGGACAGGGGGCTCTGAAGCTTTCTTT.

In its sample, this clone was seen once. The rearrangement joins TRBV3-1 (or the pseudogene TRBV3-2) to TRBJ1-1; 7 nucleotides align to TRBD1. The CDR3 spans 17 residues. The J segment lost 1 base and the V segment lost 1 base, leaving 9 bases of the junction unmatched. Germline values: CDR1 LGHDT, CDR2 YNNKEL (reference sequence). Here the CDR3 reads CASSQVASRGSNTEAFF. The CDR3 DNA sequence: TGTGCCAGCAGCCAAGTGGCGAGCAGGGGGTCGAACACTGAAGCTTTCTTT.

This sequence joins TRBV2 and TRBJ1-5, with 9 nucleotides matching TRBD1. This CDR3 has 14 amino acids. CDR1 and CDR2 from the germline V gene are SNHLY and FYNNEI. V shed 5 bases and J 11 bases; nucleotides not matched to a gene: 10. CDR3 in DNA: TGTGCCAGCAGTCCTACAGGGGGCGGTTTGGCCCAGCATTTT. It yields the protein CASSPTGGGLAQHF.

The V gene is TRBV6-2 or TRBV6-3, the J gene TRBJ1-1; D possibly corresponds to TRBD1 (5 bases). The V end lost 4 bases, the J end lost 1 base, and 7 bases lay between the germline ends. The CDR3 covers 13 residues. Germline assignment: CDR1 MNHEY and CDR2 SVGEGT. The CDR3 coding sequence is TGTGCCAGCAGTTGGGGCGGGAACACTGAAGCTTTCTTT. It translates to CASSWGGNTEAFF.

This clone was detected once. The rearrangement links TRBV5-1 to TRBJ1-4; 11 bases align to TRBD1. This CDR3 has 14 amino acids. J was trimmed by 6 bases and V by 7 bases; bases with no gene match: 5. From germline, CDR1 is SGHRS and CDR2 YFSETQ. CDR3 in amino acids: CASGPGQGDEKLFF. CDR3 DNA sequence: TGCGCCAGCGGACCGGGACAGGGGGATGAAAAACTGTTTTTT.